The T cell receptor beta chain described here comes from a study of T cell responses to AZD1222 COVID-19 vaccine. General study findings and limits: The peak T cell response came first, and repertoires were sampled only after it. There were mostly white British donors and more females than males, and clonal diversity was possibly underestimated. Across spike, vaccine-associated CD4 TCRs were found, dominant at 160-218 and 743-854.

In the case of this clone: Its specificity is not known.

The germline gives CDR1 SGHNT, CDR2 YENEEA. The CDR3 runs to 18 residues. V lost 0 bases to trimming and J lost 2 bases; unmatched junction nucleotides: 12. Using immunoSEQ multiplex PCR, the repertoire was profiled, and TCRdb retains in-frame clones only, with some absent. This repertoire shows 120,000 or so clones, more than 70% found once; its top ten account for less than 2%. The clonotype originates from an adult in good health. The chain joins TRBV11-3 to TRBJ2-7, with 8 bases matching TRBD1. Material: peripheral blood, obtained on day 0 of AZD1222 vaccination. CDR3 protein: CASSLEGQGQDRTYEQYF. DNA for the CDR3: TGTGCCAGCAGCTTAGAAGGGCAGGGACAGGACCGAACCTACGAGCAGTACTTC.